This T cell receptor beta chain comes out of a study of early T cells in non-severe SARS-CoV-2 infection. Germline-derived CDR1 and CDR2 are DFQATT and SNEGSKA (reference sequence). V trimming: 2 bases; J trimming: 1 base; junction bases outside the gene matches: 3. The CDR3 has 14 residues. This clonotype was seen a few times. Its target is unknown. Points from the study as a whole: The VDJdb matching leaned toward anti-spike CD8 responses and overlooked private and CD4 specificities.

Unique molecular identifiers (one per individual cDNA molecule) were attached. MiXCR, run by TCRdb on the 5' RACE reads, gives a single entry per CDR3 protein. Seen here are around 77,000 distinct CDR3 sequences, more than 14% observed once, and the top ten hold around 3.6%. The clonotype comes from an adult who was a healthcare worker with PCR-confirmed SARS-CoV-2 infection or an uninfected control (not recorded which). Sequenced material: whole blood, taken at baseline. This chain joins TRBV20-1 and TRBJ2-5; 8 positions agree with TRBD2. The CDR3 DNA reads as TGCAGTGCTAGACTAGCGGGTCCCCAAGAGACCCAGTACTTC. It translates to CSARLAGPQETQYF.